This paragraph reports one T cell receptor (beta chain). CDR3 length: 17 residues. Unmatched junction bases numbered 13, after V lost 4 bases and J lost 4 bases. Germline CDR1 and CDR2: SEHNR and FQNEAQ (reference sequence). This sample was taken from a study of OX40 agonist ivuxolimab in advanced cancers. The overall study: Every 2 weeks, ivuxolimab was infused into the patients intravenously at between 0.01 and 10 mg/kg. Antecedent anti-PD-1, anti-PD-L1 or anti-CTLA-4 therapy was permissible, with around 41% having received some.

Any history of autoimmune disease or systemic immunosuppression disqualified patients. Here immunoSEQ multiplex PCR was the method, and the copy in TCRdb shows in-frame clones only, minus some. The sample yields about 68,000 clones, about 83% seen once. The specimen comprised CD4+ or CD8+ T cells sorted from blood, sampled in a trial of the OX40 agonist ivuxolimab. The chain recombines TRBV7-9 with TRBJ2-3, with 8 nucleotides matching TRBD2. This sequence originates from an adult with an advanced solid tumor such as melanoma, head and neck, liver or kidney cancer. In nucleotides, the CDR3 is TGTGCCAGCAGCTCTTACCCCAGCGGGAGAGGGGCAGATACGCAGTATTTT. This sequence encodes CASSSYPSGRGADTQYF. Together with reference TRBV7-9 and TRBJ2-3, the CDR3 gives the full variable domain: DTGVSQNPRHKITKRGQNVTFRCDPISEHNRLYWYRQTLGQGPEFLTYFQNEAQLEKSRLLSDRFSAERPKGSFSTLEIQRTEQGDSAMYLCASSSYPSGRGADTQYFGPGTRLTVL.